The source of this T cell receptor beta chain is a study of OX40 agonist ivuxolimab in advanced cancers. Overall study context: People in dose escalation had one of these cancers: hepatocellular carcinoma, melanoma, renal cell or head and neck cancer. From 23 to 79 years was the age range, with a mean of roughly 64 years, and approximately 80% were male. Study-level findings and limits: Circulating CD4+ and CD8+ T cells showed clonal expansion by week 6 at 0.1 to 3.0 mg/kg. In a subset of nonresponders, normalized T-cell clonal expansion was also low.

This CDR3 region has 14 residues. Trimming at V came to 4 bases and at J to 7 bases, leaving 8 bases not matched to a gene. CDR1 SGHTS and CDR2 YDEGEE come from the germline V gene. Assay used: immunoSEQ multiplex PCR; TCRdb lists only in-frame clones, some missing. This repertoire shows 65,000 to 85,000 clones, 85% found once; its top ten account for around 2%. A word on this clone: Its antigen remains unidentified.

The rearrangement uses TRBV5-8 and TRBJ2-1; 7 nucleotides agree with TRBD1. The starting material was CD4+ or CD8+ T cells sorted from blood, obtained in a trial of the OX40 agonist ivuxolimab. The source of this sequence is an adult with an advanced solid tumor such as melanoma, head and neck, liver or kidney cancer. The CDR3 sequence is CASSGRQGGNEQFF. CDR3 nucleotide sequence: TGTGCCAGCAGCGGACGACAGGGCGGGAATGAGCAGTTCTTC.